This T cell receptor (beta chain) is drawn from a study of T cell changes during pregnancy in multiple sclerosis. TCRdb's copy holds only in-frame clones and misses some; the assay was immunoSEQ multiplex PCR. The sample consists of 30,000 to 40,000 clones, about 95% of them appearing once. The origin of this receptor is a female donor with multiple sclerosis, enrolled in a pregnancy study. Sequences were derived from CD4+ T cells from peripheral blood mononuclear cells, sampled in the second trimester of pregnancy.

CDR3: CASSKTLDRVRKTYGYTF. The DNA for the CDR3 is TGTGCCAGCAGCAAAACCCTCGACAGGGTAAGAAAAACCTATGGCTACACCTTC. This sequence joins TRBV7-9 and TRBJ1-2; the match to TRBD1 covers 7 bases. Germline CDR1 is SEHNR and CDR2 is FQNEAQ (reference sequence). CDR3 length: 18 amino acids. Trimming took 5 bases from V and 4 from J; bases not matched to a gene: 19. The complete variable domain, with remaining parts taken from reference TRBV7-9 and TRBJ1-2, reads DTGVSQNPRHKITKRGQNVTFRCDPISEHNRLYWYRQTLGQGPEFLTYFQNEAQLEKSRLLSDRFSAERPKGSFSTLEIQRTEQGDSAMYLCASSKTLDRVRKTYGYTFGSGTRLTVV.